Sequencing of this T cell receptor beta chain was carried out in a study of cytotoxic CD8 clonotypes in ibrutinib-treated CLL. Overall study context: Partial responses numbered approximately 24 and complete responses 2; after a median around 68 months, 14 stayed remitted and about twelve progressed. Whole-study results and caveats: There were differences in sampling times between sustained-remission and progressing patients. Increased clonality at ibrutinib response gave way to a return toward baseline at progression.

Here immunoSEQ multiplex PCR was the method, and the copy in TCRdb shows in-frame clones only, minus some. The sample yields 150,000 to 250,000 clones, around three quarters seen once. On this clone: Its matching antigen is unknown.

This CDR3 has 15 amino acids. The germline V gene encodes CDR1 MDHEN and CDR2 SYDVKM. The junction had 8 bases not matched to a gene; V was cut back by 6 bases and J by 0 bases. The sequences come from PBMCs, collected after 24 months of ibrutinib treatment. The sequence derives from a human donor with chronic lymphocytic leukemia. This chain uses TRBV28 with TRBJ2-7, with 7 bases fitting TRBD1. CDR3 amino acids: CASRLTGEVSYEQYF. The CDR3 DNA reads TGTGCCAGCAGGCTAACAGGGGAAGTCTCCTACGAGCAGTACTTC.